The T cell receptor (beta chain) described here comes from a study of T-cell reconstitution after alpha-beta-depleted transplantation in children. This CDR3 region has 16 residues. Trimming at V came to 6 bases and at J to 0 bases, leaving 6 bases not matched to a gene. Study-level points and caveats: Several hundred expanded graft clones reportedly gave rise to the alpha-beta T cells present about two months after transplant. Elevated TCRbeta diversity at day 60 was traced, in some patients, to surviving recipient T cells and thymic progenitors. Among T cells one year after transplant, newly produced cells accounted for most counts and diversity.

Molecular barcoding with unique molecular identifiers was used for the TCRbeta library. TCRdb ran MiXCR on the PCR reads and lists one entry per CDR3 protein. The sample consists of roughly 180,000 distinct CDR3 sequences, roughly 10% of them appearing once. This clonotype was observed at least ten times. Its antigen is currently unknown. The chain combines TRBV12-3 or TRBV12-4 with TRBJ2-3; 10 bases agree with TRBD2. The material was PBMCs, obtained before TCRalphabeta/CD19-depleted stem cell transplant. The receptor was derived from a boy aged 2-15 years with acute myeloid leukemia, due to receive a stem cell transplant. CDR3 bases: TGTGCCAGCAGCTCGGGGACTAGCGTTAGCACAGATACGCAGTATTTT. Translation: CASSSGTSVSTDTQYF.